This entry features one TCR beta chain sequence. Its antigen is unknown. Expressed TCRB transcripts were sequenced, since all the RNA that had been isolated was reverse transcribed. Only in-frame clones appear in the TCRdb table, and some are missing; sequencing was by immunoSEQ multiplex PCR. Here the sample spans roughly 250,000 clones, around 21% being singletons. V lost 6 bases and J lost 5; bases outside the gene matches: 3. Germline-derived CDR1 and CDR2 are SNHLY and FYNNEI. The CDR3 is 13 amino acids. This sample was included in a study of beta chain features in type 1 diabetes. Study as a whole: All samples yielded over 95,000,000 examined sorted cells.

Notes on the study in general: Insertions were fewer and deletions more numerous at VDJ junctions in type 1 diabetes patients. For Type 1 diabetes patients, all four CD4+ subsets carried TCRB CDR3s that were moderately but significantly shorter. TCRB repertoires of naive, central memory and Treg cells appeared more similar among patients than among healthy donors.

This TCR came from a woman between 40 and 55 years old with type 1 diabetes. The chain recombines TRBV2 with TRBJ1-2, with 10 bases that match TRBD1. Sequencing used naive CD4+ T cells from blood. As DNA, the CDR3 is TGTGCCAGCAGCGGGACAGGGGAGTATGGCTACACCTTC. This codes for CASSGTGEYGYTF. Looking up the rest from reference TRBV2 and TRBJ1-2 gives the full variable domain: EPEVTQTPSHQVTQMGQEVILRCVPISNHLYFYWYRQILGQKVEFLVSFYNNEISEKSEIFDDQFSVERPDGSNFTLKIRSTKLEDSAMYFCASSGTGEYGYTFGSGTRLTVV.